This T cell receptor (beta chain) emerged from a study of shared clonotypes between healthy human individuals. Looking at the study overall: CD4 naive and memory got three plates each, CD8 naive two, CD8 memory one.

Donors were healthy HIV-negative adults without recently reported acute infections or vaccinations. Clones were sequenced by immunoSEQ multiplex PCR, and TCRdb holds only the in-frame ones, with some missing. Of over 2 million clones in the sample, approximately 90% were seen once. The junction had 9 bases not matched to a gene; V was cut back by 4 bases and J by 3 bases. The CDR3 is 16 residues long. Germline values: CDR1 SGHRS, CDR2 YFSETQ. This rearrangement joins TRBV5-1 to TRBJ2-7; TRBD1 matches 11 bases. Sequenced input: naive CD4+ T cells from PBMCs. Subset of the sample: CD45RA+ positively selected. This sequence was found in a man aged 18 to 30 in good health. Some clones in this sample may be carry-over from other donors' samples. DNA for the CDR3: TGCGCCAGCAGCCCGGAGGTTGGGACAGGGGGCTACGAGCAGTACTTC. Translating it yields CASSPEVGTGGYEQYF.